This T cell receptor (beta chain) was documented in a study of graft-versus-host responses after intestinal transplantation. Clones were read by immunoSEQ multiplex PCR, and TCRdb kept only the in-frame ones, dropping some. The sample carries 25,000 to 30,000 clones, about 94% recorded once. The CDR3 consists of 15 residues. Trimming took 2 bases from V and 2 from J, leaving 10 bases between them. CDR1 and CDR2 (germline): MNHNS, SASEGT. Source: PBMCs, taken roughly 32 days after intestinal transplant. The TCR was taken from a human patient who received an intestinal transplant, so some T cells may come from the graft donor. The V and J genes are TRBV6-1 and TRBJ2-1, with D unresolved. CDR3: CASSESLVPYNEQFF. CDR3 sequence (DNA): TGTGCCAGCAGTGAATCCCTAGTCCCCTACAATGAGCAGTTCTTC.